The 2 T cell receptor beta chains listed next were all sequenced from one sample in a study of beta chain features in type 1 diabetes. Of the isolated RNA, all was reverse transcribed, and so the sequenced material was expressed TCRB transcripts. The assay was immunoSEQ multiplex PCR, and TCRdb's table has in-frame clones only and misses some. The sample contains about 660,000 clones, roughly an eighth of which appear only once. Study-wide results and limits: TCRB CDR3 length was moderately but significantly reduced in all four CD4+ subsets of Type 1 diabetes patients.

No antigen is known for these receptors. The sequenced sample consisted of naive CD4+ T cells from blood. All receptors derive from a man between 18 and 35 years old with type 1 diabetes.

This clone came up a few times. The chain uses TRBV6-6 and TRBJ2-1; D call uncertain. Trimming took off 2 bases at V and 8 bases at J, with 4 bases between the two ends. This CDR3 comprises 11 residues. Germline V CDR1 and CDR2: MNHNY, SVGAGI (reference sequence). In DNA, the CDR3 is TGTGCCAGCAGTTACCGAGATGAGCAGTTCTTC. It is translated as CASSYRDEQFF.

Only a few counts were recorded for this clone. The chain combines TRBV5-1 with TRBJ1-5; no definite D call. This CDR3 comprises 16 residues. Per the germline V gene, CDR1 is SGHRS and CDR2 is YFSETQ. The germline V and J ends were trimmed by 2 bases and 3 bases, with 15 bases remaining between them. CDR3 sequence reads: CASSLSMEVSNQPQHF. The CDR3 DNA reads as TGCGCCAGCAGCTTATCAATGGAGGTGTCCAATCAGCCCCAGCATTTT. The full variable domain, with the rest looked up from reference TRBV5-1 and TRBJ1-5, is KAGVTQTPRYLIKTRGQQVTLSCSPISGHRSVSWYQQTPGQGLQFLFEYFSETQRNKGNFPGRFSGRQFSNSRSEMNVSTLELGDSALYLCASSLSMEVSNQPQHFGDGTRLSIL.